This T cell receptor (beta chain) derives from a study of blood T cell repertoires in COVID-19. CDR1 MNHNS and CDR2 SASEGT come from the germline V gene. The CDR3 sequence is 18 residues long. Trimming at V came to 2 bases and at J to 1 base, leaving 10 bases not matched to a gene. Generated by immunoSEQ multiplex PCR, the TCRdb table keeps only in-frame clones and is missing some. Of roughly 230,000 clones listed, 65% to 90% are singletons. The chain uses TRBV6-1 and TRBJ2-1, with 8 positions matching TRBD2. Source material: peripheral blood. This clonotype was sampled from a woman aged 45-60 years with acute or convalescent COVID-19. The CDR3 region is CASSERNWTSRSYNEQFF. CDR3 DNA: TGTGCCAGCAGTGAAAGGAATTGGACTAGCAGGTCCTACAATGAGCAGTTCTTC.